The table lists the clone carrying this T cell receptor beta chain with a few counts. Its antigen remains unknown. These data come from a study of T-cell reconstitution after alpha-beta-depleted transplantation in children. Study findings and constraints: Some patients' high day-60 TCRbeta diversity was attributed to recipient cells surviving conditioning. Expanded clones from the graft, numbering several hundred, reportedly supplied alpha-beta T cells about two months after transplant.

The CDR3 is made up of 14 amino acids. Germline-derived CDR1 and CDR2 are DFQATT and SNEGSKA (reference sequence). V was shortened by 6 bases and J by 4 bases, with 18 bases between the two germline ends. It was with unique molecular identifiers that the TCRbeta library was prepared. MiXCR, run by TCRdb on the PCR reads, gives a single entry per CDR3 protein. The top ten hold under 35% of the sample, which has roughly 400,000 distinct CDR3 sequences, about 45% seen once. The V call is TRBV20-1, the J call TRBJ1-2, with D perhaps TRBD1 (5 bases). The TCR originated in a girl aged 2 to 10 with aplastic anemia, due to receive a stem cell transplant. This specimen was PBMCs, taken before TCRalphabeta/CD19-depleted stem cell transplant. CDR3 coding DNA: TGCAGTGCACCCAAGGGACGGAATACCTATGGCTACACCTTC. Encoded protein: CSAPKGRNTYGYTF.